Presented here are 27 T cell receptor beta chains from one specimen sequenced in a study of cytomegalovirus exposure and HLA in healthy donors. Libraries were prepared by immunoSEQ multiplex PCR; TCRdb keeps only in-frame clonotypes and omits some of them. The sample has around 150,000 clones, about 90% seen once. The sequenced material came from PBMCs. The receptors were sampled from a man between 18 and 29 years old in good health and CMV-seropositive.

V gene TRBV7-8 combines with J gene TRBJ2-5, with D maybe TRBD1 (7 bases). The CDR3 is 13 residues long. Germline CDR1 is SGHVS and CDR2 is FQNEAQ. The V end lost 2 bases, the J end lost 5 bases, and 9 bases lay between the germline ends. CDR3 sequence reads: CASSLSGGETQYF. CDR3 coding DNA: TGTGCCAGCAGCTTATCAGGGGGGGAGACCCAGTACTTC. Combining the CDR3 with reference TRBV7-8 and TRBJ2-5 gives the whole variable domain GAGVSQSPRYKVAKRGQDVALRCDPISGHVSLFWYQQALGQGPEFLTYFQNEAQLDKSGLPSDRFFAERPEGSVSTLKIQRTQQEDSAVYLCASSLSGGETQYFGPGTRLLVL.

In nucleotides, the CDR3 is TGTGCCAGCAGCTTGTCTGTGACAGGGCGCTCCTACGAGCAGTACTTC. The encoded protein is CASSLSVTGRSYEQYF. The rearrangement uses TRBV5-8 and TRBJ2-7; 7 positions agree with TRBD1. The germline CDR1 and CDR2 sequences are SGHTS and YDEGEE. Trimming cost V 1 base and J 0 bases; bases outside gene matches: 7. This CDR3 has 16 residues.

V is TRBV5-1 and J is TRBJ2-3, with D perhaps TRBD1 (6 bases). The germline gives CDR1 SGHRS, CDR2 YFSETQ. This CDR3 region has 17 residues. V was pared by 0 bases and J by 6 bases, with 20 bases between. DNA of the CDR3: TGCGCCAGCAGCTTGGGGCCAGGTCAGGGGCAATGGGATACGCAGTATTTT. Translated, it gives CASSLGPGQGQWDTQYF.

CDR3 amino acids: CASSFITSGPNEQFF. CDR3 DNA sequence: TGTGCCAGCAGCTTTATCACTAGCGGCCCCAATGAGCAGTTCTTC. The chain links TRBV7-3 to TRBJ2-1; 8 bases align to TRBD2. The germline V gene has CDR1 SGHTA and CDR2 FQGTGA. The ends lost 3 bases at V and 6 bases at J; junction bases unmatched: 7. This CDR3 comprises 15 residues. Full variable domain (remainder filled in from reference TRBV7-3 and TRBJ2-1): GAGVSQTPSNKVTEKGKYVELRCDPISGHTALYWYRQSLGQGPEFLIYFQGTGAADDSGLPNDRFFAVRPEGSVSTLKIQRTERGDSAVYLCASSFITSGPNEQFFGPGTRLTVL.

V and J are TRBV7-2 and TRBJ2-1; 12 bases fit TRBD2. The CDR3 consists of 15 residues. Trimming removed 5 bases from V and 4 bases from J; junction bases left unmatched: 3. Germline-derived CDR1 and CDR2 are SGHTA and FQGNSA. CDR3: CASSPLAGGYNEQFF. The CDR3 region has the DNA TGTGCCAGCAGCCCACTAGCGGGAGGTTACAATGAGCAGTTCTTC.

The CDR3, as DNA: TGTGCCAGCAGCTTAGCGGCTAGCGGGGACCAAGAGACCCAGTACTTC. As protein: CASSLAASGDQETQYF. This chain uses TRBV11-2 with TRBJ2-5, with TRBD2 matching 9 bases. The CDR3 spans 16 residues. CDR1 is SGHAT and CDR2 is FQNNGV in the germline V gene. Losses at the gene ends were 1 base for V and 0 bases for J; bases not matched to a gene: 3.

V gene TRBV19 combines with J gene TRBJ1-2, with TRBD1 as a possible D gene (6 bases). The CDR3 totals 14 residues. Germline values: CDR1 LNHDA, CDR2 SQIVND (reference sequence). The V and J ends lost 5 bases and 2 bases respectively, with 12 bases between them. CDR3 sequence: CASSWSGENYGYTF. CDR3 nucleotides: TGTGCCAGTAGTTGGTCAGGGGAGAACTATGGCTACACCTTC.

This clone was seen a single time. The chain joins TRBV7-6 to TRBJ2-1; 11 bases fit TRBD1. The CDR3 is 16 residues long. Germline V gene sequence: CDR1 SGHVS, CDR2 FNYEAQ. The junction had 9 bases not matched to a gene; V was cut back by 5 bases and J by 6 bases. The CDR3 DNA is TGTGCCAGCAGCACAAGTGGGACAGGGGGTATCAATGAGCAGTTCTTC. Translated, it gives CASSTSGTGGINEQFF.

The chain employs TRBV6-6 and TRBJ1-5; 9 bases agree with TRBD1. V shed 4 bases and J 4 bases; nucleotides not matched to a gene: 8. The CDR3 is 16 residues long. The V gene's germline CDR1 is MNHNY and CDR2 SVGAGI (reference sequence). CDR3 nucleotides: TGTGCCAGCAGTTGGGCGACAGGGGGGTTGAATCAGCCCCAGCATTTT. Translating gives CASSWATGGLNQPQHF.

This chain uses TRBV6-5 with TRBJ1-3, with D tentatively TRBD1 (5 bases). Trimming took off 5 bases at V and 0 bases at J, with 8 bases between the two ends. CDR3 size: 14 residues. The germline CDR1 and CDR2 sequences are MNHEY and SVGAGI. For the CDR3, the DNA is TGTGCCAGCAGTAAGGACATCTCTGGAAACACCATATATTTT. This gives the protein CASSKDISGNTIYF.

A word on this clone: Compared with germline, one end of the junction differs, possibly owing to a read error. The CDR3 DNA is TGTGCTAGCAGCCCTGGGACAGAATCCTACGAGCAGTACTTC. Translation gives CASSPGTESYEQYF. This chain joins TRBV7-7 and TRBJ2-7, with 7 bases matching TRBD1. Germline CDR1 reads SSHAT; CDR2 reads FNYEAQ (reference sequence). The CDR3 spans 14 residues.

There are many counts of this clone. The chain has TRBV5-1 and TRBJ1-4; tentative D call: TRBD1 (5 bases). Germline loops: CDR1 SGHRS, CDR2 YFSETQ. Trimming pared 0 bases from V and 6 bases from J, leaving 9 bases between. The CDR3 runs to 14 residues. CDR3 amino acids: CASSLAGGYEKLFF. The CDR3 DNA sequence: TGCGCCAGCAGCTTGGCTGGGGGGTATGAAAAACTGTTTTTT.

The chain is built from TRBV9 and TRBJ2-7, with D possibly matching TRBD2 (7 bases). CDR3 length equals 15 residues. Per germline, CDR1 SGDLS and CDR2 YYNGEE. The V end was cut by 3 bases, the J end by 4 bases, with 17 bases between. In nucleotides, the CDR3 is TGTGCCAGCAGCGCGGGGGAGGGGGGGTTGTACGAGCAGTACTTC. This encodes CASSAGEGGLYEQYF.

The rearrangement joins TRBV27 to TRBJ2-3; D not resolved. The CDR3 has 12 amino acids. Deletions cut 4 bases from V and 2 bases from J, with 4 bases between. Germline V gene data show CDR1 as MNHEY and CDR2 as SMNVEV (reference sequence). CDR3 protein: CASSYNTDTQYF. CDR3 DNA sequence: TGTGCCAGCAGTTATAACACAGATACGCAGTATTTT.

The chain couples TRBV4-1 to TRBJ1-1; 8 nucleotides match TRBD1. This CDR3 is 15 amino acids long. Looked up from germline, CDR1 is MGHRA and CDR2 is YSYEKL. The V and J ends lost 4 bases and 5 bases, in that order; junction bases with no gene match: 9. Here the CDR3 DNA reads TGCGCCAGCAGCCGGGAGGGACAGGTGTCTACTGAAGCTTTCTTT. Its translation: CASSREGQVSTEAFF.

The rearrangement links TRBV5-1 to TRBJ2-7; 8 bases match TRBD1. CDR3 length equals 16 residues. CDR1 is SGHRS, CDR2 YFSETQ, per germline. V lost 4 bases and J lost 4; bases outside the gene matches: 13. As DNA, the CDR3 is TGCGCCAGCAGCACTGGACAGGGCCTAATGCGGTACGAGCAGTACTTC. This encodes CASSTGQGLMRYEQYF.

The chain uses TRBV15 and TRBJ1-1; TRBD1 is a possible D gene (5 bases). Trimming cost V 1 base and J 5 bases, with 11 bases left between them. The CDR3 length is 14 residues. CDR1 is LNHNV, CDR2 YYDKDF, per germline (reference sequence). The CDR3 region is CATSRVYQGTEAFF. As DNA, the CDR3 is TGTGCCACCAGCAGAGTTTATCAGGGAACTGAAGCTTTCTTT.

The CDR3: CASSLVSGTEAFF. The CDR3 bases are TGTGCCAGCAGCTTAGTAAGCGGGACTGAAGCTTTCTTT. The rearrangement links TRBV7-8 to TRBJ1-1; D is unclear. Germline V gene data show CDR1 as SGHVS and CDR2 as FQNEAQ. The CDR3 is 13 residues long. The V end lost 1 base, the J end lost 5 bases, and 8 bases lay between the germline ends. The full variable domain, completed using reference TRBV7-8 and TRBJ1-1, is GAGVSQSPRYKVAKRGQDVALRCDPISGHVSLFWYQQALGQGPEFLTYFQNEAQLDKSGLPSDRFFAERPEGSVSTLKIQRTQQEDSAVYLCASSLVSGTEAFFGQGTRLTVV.

The V call is TRBV11-1, the J call TRBJ2-2, with 9 nucleotides matching TRBD1. Germline trimming cut 8 bases from V and 0 bases from J; bases unmatched to any gene: 4. CDR1 and CDR2 from the germline V gene are SGHAT and FQDESV (reference sequence). The CDR3 totals 15 residues. CDR3 bases: TGTGCCAGCCCCGGGACAGGGTCGAACACCGGGGAGCTGTTTTTT. This gives the protein CASPGTGSNTGELFF.

The DNA of the CDR3 is TGTGCCAGCAGCCGCGGTACAGGGTGGTACGAGCAGTACTTC. It yields the protein CASSRGTGWYEQYF. This chain uses TRBV5-6 with TRBJ2-7; possible D gene TRBD1, 6 bases. The CDR3 runs 14 residues. The germline V gene encodes CDR1 SGHDT and CDR2 YYEEEE. V lost 4 bases and J lost 4, with 15 bases in between.

This clone was observed a few times. The rearrangement joins TRBV11-2 to TRBJ2-7; 11 bases are shared with TRBD2. V shed 7 bases, J shed 4 bases, and the junction held 3 bases outside the gene matches. The germline CDR1 and CDR2 sequences are SGHAT and FQNNGV. The CDR3 runs 13 residues. The DNA of the CDR3 is TGTGCCAGCAAGCCTAGCGGGAGGTACGAGCAGTACTTC. Encoded protein: CASKPSGRYEQYF.

This chain links TRBV5-1 with TRBJ1-5; TRBD1 matches 7 bases. Losses at the gene ends were 0 bases for V and 3 bases for J; bases not matched to a gene: 6. Germline V lookup: CDR1 SGHRS, CDR2 YFSETQ. The CDR3 consists of 16 residues. The DNA for the CDR3 is TGCGCCAGCAGCTTGGGGGACAGCCCCCTCAATCAGCCCCAGCATTTT. Translating it yields CASSLGDSPLNQPQHF.

The V and J genes are TRBV9 and TRBJ1-5, with D tentatively TRBD1 (6 bases). Germline V gives CDR1 SGDLS, CDR2 YYNGEE. V dropped 0 bases and J dropped 10 bases, with 20 bases sitting between them. This CDR3 is 16 amino acids long. The CDR3 region has the DNA TGTGCCAGCAGCGTAGCTACGGGGCAGGGGTTGGATCCCCAGCATTTT. This gives the protein CASSVATGQGLDPQHF.

V and J are TRBV28 and TRBJ2-7, with a weak D call TRBD2 (6 bases). The CDR3 is 12 residues long. Trimming removed 10 bases at V and 2 bases at J, with 12 bases between. The germline V gene has CDR1 MDHEN and CDR2 SYDVKM. Here the CDR3 DNA reads TGTGCCACCCGGCGGGGAACCTACGAGCAGTACTTC. It encodes CATRRGTYEQYF.

J is TRBJ1-1 and V is TRBV30, with TRBD1 matching over 8 bases. This CDR3 is 12 amino acids long. Germline CDR1 reads GTSNPN; CDR2 reads SVGIG (reference sequence). The J segment lost 7 bases and the V segment lost 2 bases, leaving 3 bases of the junction unmatched. CDR3 residues: CAWSRQGNEAFF. The CDR3 DNA is TGTGCCTGGAGTCGACAGGGGAATGAAGCTTTCTTT.

The rearrangement joins TRBV2 to TRBJ1-3; D call uncertain. From germline, CDR1 is SNHLY and CDR2 FYNNEI. This CDR3 comprises 16 residues. V dropped 3 bases and J dropped 1 base, with 13 bases sitting between them. The CDR3: CASSERELQSGNTIYF. Written as DNA, the CDR3 is TGTGCCAGCAGTGAGAGGGAGTTACAATCTGGAAACACCATATATTTT.

The chain has TRBV5-4 and TRBJ2-7; 8 bases fit TRBD2. This CDR3 has 16 amino acids. Looked up from germline, CDR1 is SGHNT and CDR2 is YYREEE (reference sequence). The V segment lost 4 bases and the J segment 4 bases; nucleotides outside the gene matches: 13. The CDR3 coding sequence is TGTGCCAGCAGCCCTGCTACTAGCGGAACACATTACGAGCAGTACTTC. It codes for CASSPATSGTHYEQYF.